This TCR beta chain was captured in a study of shared clonotypes between healthy human individuals. Trimming pared 3 bases from V and 4 bases from J, leaving 13 bases between. Germline CDR1 SGDLS, CDR2 YYNGEE. The CDR3 sequence is 14 residues long. The test was conducted at deep level. The table came from immunoSEQ multiplex PCR; TCRdb's copy has only in-frame clones and leaves some out. The sample has fewer than 1.4 million clones; about four fifths are singletons. This clone has ten or more counts. This receptor was identified in a young man in good health. Some clones in this sample may be carry-over from other donors' samples. The chain employs TRBV9 and TRBJ1-2, with D perhaps TRBD1 (5 bases). The sequencing sample was made of memory CD4+ T cells from PBMCs. Regarding subset: CD45RA-negative fraction. The CDR3 is CASSASGTVYGYTF. As DNA, the CDR3 is TGTGCCAGCAGCGCCTCCGGGACGGTCTATGGCTACACCTTC.